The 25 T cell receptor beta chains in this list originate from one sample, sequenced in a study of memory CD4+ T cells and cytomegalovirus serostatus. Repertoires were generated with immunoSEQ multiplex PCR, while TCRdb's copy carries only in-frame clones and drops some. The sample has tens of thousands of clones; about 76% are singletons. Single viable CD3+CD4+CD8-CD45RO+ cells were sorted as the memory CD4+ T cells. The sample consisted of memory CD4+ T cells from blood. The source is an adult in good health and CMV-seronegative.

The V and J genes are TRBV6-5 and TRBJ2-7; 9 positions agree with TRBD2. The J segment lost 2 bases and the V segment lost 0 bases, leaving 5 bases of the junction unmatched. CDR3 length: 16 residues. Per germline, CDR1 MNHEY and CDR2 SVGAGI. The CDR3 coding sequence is TGTGCCAGCAGTTACTCCTCCCTAGCGGGGACCTACGAGCAGTACTTC. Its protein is CASSYSSLAGTYEQYF.

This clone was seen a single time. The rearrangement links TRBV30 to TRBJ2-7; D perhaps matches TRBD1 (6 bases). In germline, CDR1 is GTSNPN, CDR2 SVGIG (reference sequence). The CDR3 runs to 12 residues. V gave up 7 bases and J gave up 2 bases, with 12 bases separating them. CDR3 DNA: TGTGCCTTACAGGGAAGGCCCTACGAGCAGTACTTC. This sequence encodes CALQGRPYEQYF.

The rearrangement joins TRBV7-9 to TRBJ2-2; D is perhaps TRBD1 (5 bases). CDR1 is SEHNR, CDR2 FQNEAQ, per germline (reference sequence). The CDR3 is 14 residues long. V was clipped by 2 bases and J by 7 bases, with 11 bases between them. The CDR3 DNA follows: TGTGCCAGCAGCTTACCAGGGTCTAGCGGGGAGCTGTTTTTT. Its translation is CASSLPGSSGELFF.

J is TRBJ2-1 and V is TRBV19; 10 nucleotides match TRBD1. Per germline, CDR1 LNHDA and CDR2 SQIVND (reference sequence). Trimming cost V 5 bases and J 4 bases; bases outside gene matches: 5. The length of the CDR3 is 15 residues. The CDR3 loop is CASSRRTGGYNEQFF. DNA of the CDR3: TGTGCCAGTAGTCGGCGGACAGGGGGGTACAATGAGCAGTTCTTC.

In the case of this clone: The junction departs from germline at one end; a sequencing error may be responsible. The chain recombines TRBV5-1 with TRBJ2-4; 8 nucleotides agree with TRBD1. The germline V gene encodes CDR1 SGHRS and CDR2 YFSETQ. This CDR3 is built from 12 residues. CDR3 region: CASSSGQDREFF. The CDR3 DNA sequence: TGCGCCAGCAGCTCTGGTCAGGACAGGGAGTTCTTC.

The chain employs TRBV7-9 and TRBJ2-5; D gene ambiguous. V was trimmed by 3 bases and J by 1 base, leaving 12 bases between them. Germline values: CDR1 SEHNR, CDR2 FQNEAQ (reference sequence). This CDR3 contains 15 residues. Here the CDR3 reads CASSLAATIQETQYF. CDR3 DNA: TGTGCCAGCAGCTTGGCAGCCACCATCCAAGAGACCCAGTACTTC. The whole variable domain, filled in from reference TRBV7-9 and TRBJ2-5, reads DTGVSQNPRHKITKRGQNVTFRCDPISEHNRLYWYRQTLGQGPEFLTYFQNEAQLEKSRLLSDRFSAERPKGSFSTLEIQRTEQGDSAMYLCASSLAATIQETQYFGPGTRLLVL.

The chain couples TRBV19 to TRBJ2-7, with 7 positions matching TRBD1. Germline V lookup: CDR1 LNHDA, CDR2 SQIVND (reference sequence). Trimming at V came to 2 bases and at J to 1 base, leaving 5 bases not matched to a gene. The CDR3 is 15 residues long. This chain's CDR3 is CASSITGTESYEQYF. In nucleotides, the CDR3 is TGTGCCAGTAGTATAACCGGGACAGAATCCTACGAGCAGTACTTC.

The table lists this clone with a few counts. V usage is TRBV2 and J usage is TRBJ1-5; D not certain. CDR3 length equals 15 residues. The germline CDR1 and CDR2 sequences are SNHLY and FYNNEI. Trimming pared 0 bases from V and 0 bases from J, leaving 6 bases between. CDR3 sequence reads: CASSEAGSSNQPQHF. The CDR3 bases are TGTGCCAGCAGTGAAGCGGGCAGTAGCAATCAGCCCCAGCATTTT.

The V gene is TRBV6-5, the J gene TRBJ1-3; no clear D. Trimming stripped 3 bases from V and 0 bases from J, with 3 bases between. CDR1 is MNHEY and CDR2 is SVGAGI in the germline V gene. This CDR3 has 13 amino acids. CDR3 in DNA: TGTGCCAGCAGTTATATCTCTGGAAACACCATATATTTT. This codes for CASSYISGNTIYF.

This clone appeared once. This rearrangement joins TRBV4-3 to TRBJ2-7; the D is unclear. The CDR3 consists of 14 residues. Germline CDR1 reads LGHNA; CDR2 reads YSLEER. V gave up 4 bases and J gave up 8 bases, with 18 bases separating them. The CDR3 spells CASSPGYGPWQQYF. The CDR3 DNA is TGCGCCAGCAGCCCCGGGTATGGGCCCTGGCAGCAGTACTTC.

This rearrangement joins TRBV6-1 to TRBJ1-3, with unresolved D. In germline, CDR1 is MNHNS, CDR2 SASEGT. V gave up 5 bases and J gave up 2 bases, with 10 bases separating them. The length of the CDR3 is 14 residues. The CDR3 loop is CASSQRETGNTIYF. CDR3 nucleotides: TGTGCCAGCAGTCAAAGGGAAACTGGAAACACCATATATTTT.

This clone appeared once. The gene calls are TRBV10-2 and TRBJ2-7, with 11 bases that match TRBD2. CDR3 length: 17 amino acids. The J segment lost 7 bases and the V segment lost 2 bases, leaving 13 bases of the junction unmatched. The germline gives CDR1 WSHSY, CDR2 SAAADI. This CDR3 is CASSEPYSTSGRGEQYF. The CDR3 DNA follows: TGCGCCAGCAGTGAGCCCTACTCTACTAGCGGGAGAGGTGAGCAGTACTTC.

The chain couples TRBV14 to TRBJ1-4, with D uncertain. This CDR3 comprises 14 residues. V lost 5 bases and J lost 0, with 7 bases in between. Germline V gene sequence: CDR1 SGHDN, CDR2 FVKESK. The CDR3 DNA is TGTGCCAGCAGCACCAGTCCAACTAATGAAAAACTGTTTTTT. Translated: CASSTSPTNEKLFF.

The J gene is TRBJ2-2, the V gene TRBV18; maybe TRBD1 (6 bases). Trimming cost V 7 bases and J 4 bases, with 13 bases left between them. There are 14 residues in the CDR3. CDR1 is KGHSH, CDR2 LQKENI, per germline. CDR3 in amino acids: CASLRATGTGELFF. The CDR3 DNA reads TGTGCCAGCTTACGAGCGACAGGCACCGGGGAGCTGTTTTTT.

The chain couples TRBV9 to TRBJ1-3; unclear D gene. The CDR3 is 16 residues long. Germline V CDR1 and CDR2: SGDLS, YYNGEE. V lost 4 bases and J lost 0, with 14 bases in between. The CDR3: CASSPRTANSGNTIYF. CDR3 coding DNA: TGTGCCAGCAGCCCCCGGACTGCGAACTCTGGAAACACCATATATTTT. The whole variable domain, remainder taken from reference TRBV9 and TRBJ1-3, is DSGVTQTPKHLITATGQRVTLRCSPRSGDLSVYWYQQSLDQGLQFLIQYYNGEERAKGNILERFSAQQFPDLHSELNLSSLELGDSALYFCASSPRTANSGNTIYFGEGSWLTVV.

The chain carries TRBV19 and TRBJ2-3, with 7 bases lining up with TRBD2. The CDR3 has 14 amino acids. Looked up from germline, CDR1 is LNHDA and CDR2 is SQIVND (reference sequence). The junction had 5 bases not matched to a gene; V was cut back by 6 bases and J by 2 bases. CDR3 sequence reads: CASRPGLLTDTQYF. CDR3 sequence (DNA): TGTGCCAGTAGACCGGGACTACTCACAGATACGCAGTATTTT.

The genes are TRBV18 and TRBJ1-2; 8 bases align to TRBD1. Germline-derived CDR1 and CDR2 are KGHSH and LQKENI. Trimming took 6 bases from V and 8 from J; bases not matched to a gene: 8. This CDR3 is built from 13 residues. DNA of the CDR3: TGTGCCAGCTCTCCCAGGGGGCCGAGGGGCTACACCTTC. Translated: CASSPRGPRGYTF.

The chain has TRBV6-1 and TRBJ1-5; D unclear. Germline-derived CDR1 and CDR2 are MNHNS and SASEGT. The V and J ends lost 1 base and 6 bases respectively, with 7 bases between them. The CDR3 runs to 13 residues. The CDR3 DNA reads TGTGCCAGCAGTGAAGTCGTAGGTCAGCCCCAGCATTTT. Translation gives CASSEVVGQPQHF.

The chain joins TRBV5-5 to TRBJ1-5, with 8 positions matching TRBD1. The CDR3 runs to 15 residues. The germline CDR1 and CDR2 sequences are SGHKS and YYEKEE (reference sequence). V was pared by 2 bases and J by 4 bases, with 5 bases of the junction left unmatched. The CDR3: CASSLGQGLNQPQHF. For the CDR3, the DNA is TGTGCCAGCAGCTTAGGACAGGGCTTGAATCAGCCCCAGCATTTT.

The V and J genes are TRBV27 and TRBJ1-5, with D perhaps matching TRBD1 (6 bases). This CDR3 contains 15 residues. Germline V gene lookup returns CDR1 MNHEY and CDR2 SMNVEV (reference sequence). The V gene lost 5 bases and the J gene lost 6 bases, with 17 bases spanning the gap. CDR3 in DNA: TGTGCCAGCAGTCCGAAACCCAGAGGGGGTCAGCCCCAGCATTTT. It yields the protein CASSPKPRGGQPQHF.

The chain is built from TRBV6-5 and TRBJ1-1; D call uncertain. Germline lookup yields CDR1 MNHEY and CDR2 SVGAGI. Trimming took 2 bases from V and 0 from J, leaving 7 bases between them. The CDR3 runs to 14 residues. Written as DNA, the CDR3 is TGTGCCAGCAGTTACGGACCTGTGAACACTGAAGCTTTCTTT. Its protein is CASSYGPVNTEAFF.

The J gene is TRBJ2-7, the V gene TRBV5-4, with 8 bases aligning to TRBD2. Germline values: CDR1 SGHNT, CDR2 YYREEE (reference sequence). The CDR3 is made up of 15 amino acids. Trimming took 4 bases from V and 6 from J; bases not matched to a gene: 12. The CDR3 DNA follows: TGTGCCAGCAGCGCCCCCGGGGGGGCGCGCTCCGAGCAGTACTTC. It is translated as CASSAPGGARSEQYF.

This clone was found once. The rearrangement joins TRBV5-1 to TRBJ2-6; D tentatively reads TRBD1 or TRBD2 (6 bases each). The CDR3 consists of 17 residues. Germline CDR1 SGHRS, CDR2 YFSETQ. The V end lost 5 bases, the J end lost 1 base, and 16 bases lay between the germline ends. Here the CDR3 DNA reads TGCGCCAGCAGAGGGGGGACCGACAGATCTGGGGCCAACGTCCTGACTTTC. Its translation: CASRGGTDRSGANVLTF.

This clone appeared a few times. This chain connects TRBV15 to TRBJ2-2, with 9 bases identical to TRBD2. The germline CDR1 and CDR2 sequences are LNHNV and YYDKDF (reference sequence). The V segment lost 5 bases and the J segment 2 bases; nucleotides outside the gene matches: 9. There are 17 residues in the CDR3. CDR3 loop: CATSRGSLAGNTGELFF. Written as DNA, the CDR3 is TGTGCCACCAGCCGGGGTAGCCTAGCGGGAAACACCGGGGAGCTGTTTTTT. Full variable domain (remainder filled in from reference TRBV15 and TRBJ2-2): DAMVIQNPRYQVTQFGKPVTLSCSQTLNHNVMYWYQQKSSQAPKLLFHYYDKDFNNEADTPDNFQSRRPNTSFCFLDIRSPGLGDTAMYLCATSRGSLAGNTGELFFGEGSRLTVL.

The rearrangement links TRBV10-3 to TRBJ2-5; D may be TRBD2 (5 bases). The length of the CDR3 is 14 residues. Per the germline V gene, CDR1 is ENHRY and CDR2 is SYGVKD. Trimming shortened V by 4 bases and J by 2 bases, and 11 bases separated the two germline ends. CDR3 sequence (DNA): TGTGCCATCAGTGGGAGCGGAACACAAGAGACCCAGTACTTC. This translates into CAISGSGTQETQYF.